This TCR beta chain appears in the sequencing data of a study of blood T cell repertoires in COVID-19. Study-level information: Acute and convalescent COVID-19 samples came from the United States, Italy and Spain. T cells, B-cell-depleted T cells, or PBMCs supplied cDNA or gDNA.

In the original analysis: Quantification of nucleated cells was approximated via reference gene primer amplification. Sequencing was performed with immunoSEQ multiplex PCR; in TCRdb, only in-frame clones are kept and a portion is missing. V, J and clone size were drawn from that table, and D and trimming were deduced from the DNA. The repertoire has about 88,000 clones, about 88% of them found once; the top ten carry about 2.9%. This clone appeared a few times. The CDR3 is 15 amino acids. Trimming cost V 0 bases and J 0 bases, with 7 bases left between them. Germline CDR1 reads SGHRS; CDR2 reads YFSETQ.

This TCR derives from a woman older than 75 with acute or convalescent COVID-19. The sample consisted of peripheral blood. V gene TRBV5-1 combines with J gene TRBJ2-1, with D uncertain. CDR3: CASSLAWASYNEQFF. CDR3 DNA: TGCGCCAGCAGCTTGGCCTGGGCCTCCTACAATGAGCAGTTCTTC.